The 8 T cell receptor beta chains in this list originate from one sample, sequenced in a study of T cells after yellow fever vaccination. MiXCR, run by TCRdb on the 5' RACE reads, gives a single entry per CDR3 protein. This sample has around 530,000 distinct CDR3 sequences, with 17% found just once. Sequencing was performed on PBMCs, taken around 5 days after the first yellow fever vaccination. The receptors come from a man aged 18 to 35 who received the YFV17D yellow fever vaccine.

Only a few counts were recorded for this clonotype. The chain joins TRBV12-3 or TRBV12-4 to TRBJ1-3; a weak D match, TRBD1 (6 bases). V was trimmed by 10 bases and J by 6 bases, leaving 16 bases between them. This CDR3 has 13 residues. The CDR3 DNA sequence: TGTGCCAAAAGTCGACAGGAAGAAAACACCATATATTTT. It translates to CAKSRQEENTIYF.

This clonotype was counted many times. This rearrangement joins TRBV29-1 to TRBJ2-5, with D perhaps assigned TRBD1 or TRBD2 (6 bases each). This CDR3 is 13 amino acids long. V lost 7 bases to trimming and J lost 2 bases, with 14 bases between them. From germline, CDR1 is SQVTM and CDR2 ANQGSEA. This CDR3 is CSAEGDLQETQYF. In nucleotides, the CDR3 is TGCAGCGCCGAGGGGGACTTACAAGAGACCCAGTACTTC.

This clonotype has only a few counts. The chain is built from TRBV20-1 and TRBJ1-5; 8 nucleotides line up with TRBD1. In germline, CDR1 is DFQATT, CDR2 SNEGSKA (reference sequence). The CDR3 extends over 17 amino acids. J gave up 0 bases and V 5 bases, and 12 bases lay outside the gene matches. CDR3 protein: CSAGGGQVMYSNQPQHF. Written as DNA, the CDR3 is TGCAGTGCTGGGGGGGGACAGGTTATGTATAGCAATCAGCCCCAGCATTTT.

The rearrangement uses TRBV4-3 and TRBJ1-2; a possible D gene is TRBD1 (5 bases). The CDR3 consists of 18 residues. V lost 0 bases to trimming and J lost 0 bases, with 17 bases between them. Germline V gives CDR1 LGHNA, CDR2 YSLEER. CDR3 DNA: TGCGCCAGCAGCCAAGAGAGGGGCGCCTGGTTAGCTAACTATGGCTACACCTTC. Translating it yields CASSQERGAWLANYGYTF.

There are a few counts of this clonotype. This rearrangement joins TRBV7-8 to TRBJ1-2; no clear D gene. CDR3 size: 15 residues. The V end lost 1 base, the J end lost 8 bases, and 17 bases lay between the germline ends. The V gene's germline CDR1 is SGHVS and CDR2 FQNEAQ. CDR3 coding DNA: TGTGCCAGCAGCTTAGAAGGGCTCGGGTTACGAGGCTACACCTTC. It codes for CASSLEGLGLRGYTF.

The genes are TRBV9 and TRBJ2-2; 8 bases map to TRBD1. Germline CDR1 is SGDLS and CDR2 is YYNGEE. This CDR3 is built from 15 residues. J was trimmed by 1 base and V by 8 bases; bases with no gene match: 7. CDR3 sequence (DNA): TGTGCCAGTAATACAGGGGGTATGAACACCGGGGAGCTGTTTTTT. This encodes CASNTGGMNTGELFF.

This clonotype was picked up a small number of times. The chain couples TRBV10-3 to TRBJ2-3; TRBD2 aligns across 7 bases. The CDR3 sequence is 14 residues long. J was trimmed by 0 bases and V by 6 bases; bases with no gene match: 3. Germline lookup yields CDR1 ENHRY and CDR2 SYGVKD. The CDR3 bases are TGTGCCATCAGGGCGGGGGTTAGCACAGATACGCAGTATTTT. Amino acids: CAIRAGVSTDTQYF.

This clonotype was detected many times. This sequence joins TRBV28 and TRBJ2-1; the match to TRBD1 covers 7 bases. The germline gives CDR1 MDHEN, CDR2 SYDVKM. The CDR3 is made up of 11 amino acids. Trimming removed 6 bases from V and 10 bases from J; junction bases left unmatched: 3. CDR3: CASRGQLEQFF. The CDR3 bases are TGTGCCAGCAGGGGACAGCTAGAGCAGTTCTTC.